The source of this T cell receptor (beta chain) is a study of STAT5B mutations in CD4+ large granular lymphocyte leukemia. Whole-study results and caveats: Compared with healthy controls (2/35), patient top clones favored TRBV06 (8/27). Without putative leukemic clones, patient CD4-sorted repertoires remained more clonal than healthy CD4+ repertoires. Higher CD4+ than CD8+ T-LGLL clonality might reflect small sample size.

To note about this clone: Its antigen is not identified.

The CDR3 runs 15 residues. Repertoires were generated with immunoSEQ multiplex PCR, while TCRdb's copy carries only in-frame clones and drops some. The sample includes some 40,000 clones, 70% to 85% of them seen just once. The clonotype originates from a human donor in good health. This chain connects TRBV21-1 to TRBJ2-5. TRBV21-1 is a listed pseudogene. Sequenced material: CD4+ T cells from blood buffy coats. The CDR3 loop is CASSKGRAAQETQYF. The CDR3 DNA sequence: TGTGCCAGCAGCAAGGGGCGGGCAGCCCAAGAGACCCAGTACTTC.